What follows are 20 T cell receptor beta chains derived from one specimen sequenced in a study of shared clonotypes between healthy human individuals. Repertoires were generated with immunoSEQ multiplex PCR, while TCRdb's copy carries only in-frame clones and drops some. The sample gives hundreds of thousands of clones, approximately 73% of which show up once; under 2% is in the top ten. The source material was memory CD4+ T cells sorted from blood. Subset given: CD45RA-negative fraction. The receptors here all came from a woman between 25 and 40 years old in good health.

The chain links TRBV28 to TRBJ2-1; 9 bases align to TRBD1. V was pared by 6 bases and J by 4 bases, with 7 bases of the junction left unmatched. Looked up from germline, CDR1 is MDHEN and CDR2 is SYDVKM. The CDR3 runs 15 residues. CDR3 protein: CASSLTGQGYNEQFF. The CDR3 DNA follows: TGTGCCAGCAGCCTCACGGGACAGGGATACAATGAGCAGTTCTTC.

The genes are TRBV18 and TRBJ1-3; no clear D gene. CDR3 length: 16 residues. V gave up 0 bases and J gave up 3 bases, with 12 bases separating them. Germline lookup yields CDR1 KGHSH and CDR2 LQKENI. The CDR3 region is CASSPPTGTLGNTIYF. The CDR3 DNA reads TGTGCCAGCTCACCACCGACCGGCACACTTGGAAACACCATATATTTT. The whole variable domain, remainder taken from reference TRBV18 and TRBJ1-3, is NAGVMQNPRHLVRRRGQEARLRCSPMKGHSHVYWYRQLPEEGLKFMVYLQKENIIDESGMPKERFSAEFPKEGPSILRIQQVVRGDSAAYFCASSPPTGTLGNTIYFGEGSWLTVV.

The chain carries TRBV20-1 and TRBJ1-1; a possible D gene is TRBD1 (5 bases). Germline CDR1 is DFQATT and CDR2 is SNEGSKA (reference sequence). This CDR3 comprises 11 residues. The CDR3 region has the DNA TGCAGCGGCCCAGGGCATGTAGAGGCTTTCTTT. It yields the protein CSGPGHVEAFF.

This clone was seen a few times. J is TRBJ2-3 and V is TRBV28; maybe TRBD2 (6 bases). Germline V gene lookup returns CDR1 MDHEN and CDR2 SYDVKM. With 3 bases removed from V and 5 bases from J, the gap between germline ends came to 12 bases. This CDR3 is 14 amino acids long. In DNA, the CDR3 is TGTGCCAGCAGTTTGGGGGGATTGGGAGATACGCAGTATTTT. Protein sequence: CASSLGGLGDTQYF.

This rearrangement joins TRBV25-1 to TRBJ2-1; 9 bases match TRBD2. The V segment lost 4 bases and the J segment 2 bases; nucleotides outside the gene matches: 6. This CDR3 is 16 amino acids long. Looked up from germline, CDR1 is MGHDK and CDR2 is SYGVNS. CDR3 sequence (DNA): TGTGCCAGCAGTGCGAGTAGCGGGAGTGCCTACAATGAGCAGTTCTTC. This encodes CASSASSGSAYNEQFF.

Remarks on this clone: The same CDR3 can be traced to other DNA sequences in this sample. This sequence joins TRBV19 and TRBJ2-3; 7 nucleotides line up with TRBD1. The CDR3 spans 15 residues. The V gene's germline CDR1 is LNHDA and CDR2 SQIVND (reference sequence). J lost 0 bases, V lost 5 bases, and 5 bases had no gene match. This CDR3 reads CASSHRGLSTDTQYF. In nucleotides, the CDR3 is TGTGCCAGTAGTCACAGGGGCCTAAGCACAGATACGCAGTATTTT.

This chain links TRBV5-4 with TRBJ2-2; 15 nucleotides agree with TRBD2. With 4 bases clipped from V and 5 bases from J, the junction kept 3 bases outside the gene matches. The CDR3 is made up of 16 amino acids. CDR1 SGHNT and CDR2 YYREEE come from the germline V gene (reference sequence). The CDR3 DNA reads as TGTGCCAGCAGCCCGGGACTAGCGGGGGGAACCGGGGAGCTGTTTTTT. It specifies CASSPGLAGGTGELFF.

The J gene is TRBJ2-3, the V gene TRBV28; D unresolved. Trimming pared 3 bases from V and 1 base from J, leaving 8 bases between. The germline gives CDR1 MDHEN, CDR2 SYDVKM. The CDR3 is 14 amino acids. The CDR3 spells CASSFQIRTDTQYF. CDR3 bases: TGTGCCAGCAGTTTCCAGATTCGCACAGATACGCAGTATTTT.

The chain joins TRBV20-1 to TRBJ1-1; perhaps TRBD1 as D (6 bases). CDR3 length: 11 residues. V lost 6 bases and J 6 bases, leaving 11 bases between the germline ends. Germline values: CDR1 DFQATT, CDR2 SNEGSKA (reference sequence). CDR3 sequence (DNA): TGCAGTGCGAGGCCAGGGGCTGAAGCTTTCTTT. Translation gives CSARPGAEAFF.

This clone came up once. The J gene is TRBJ2-1, the V gene TRBV5-1; 11 nucleotides line up with TRBD2. V lost 4 bases to trimming and J lost 3 bases; unmatched junction nucleotides: 9. Germline-derived CDR1 and CDR2 are SGHRS and YFSETQ. The CDR3 is 17 residues long. The CDR3 nucleotides read TGCGCCAGCAGCCCGACTGCGGGACTAGCGGTCTACAATGAGCAGTTCTTC. Translating gives CASSPTAGLAVYNEQFF.

This clone came up a few times. Other DNA sequences in the same sample also yield this CDR3. This sequence joins TRBV18 and TRBJ1-1; D remains unclear. V gave up 2 bases and J gave up 1 base, with 5 bases separating them. Per the germline V gene, CDR1 is KGHSH and CDR2 is LQKENI. The length of the CDR3 is 13 residues. CDR3 protein: CASSPNGNTEAFF. The DNA for the CDR3 is TGTGCCAGCTCACCAAACGGGAACACTGAAGCTTTCTTT. The complete variable domain, with remaining parts taken from reference TRBV18 and TRBJ1-1, reads NAGVMQNPRHLVRRRGQEARLRCSPMKGHSHVYWYRQLPEEGLKFMVYLQKENIIDESGMPKERFSAEFPKEGPSILRIQQVVRGDSAAYFCASSPNGNTEAFFGQGTRLTVV.

The chain employs TRBV4-2 and TRBJ1-6, with TRBD1 as a possible D gene (5 bases). Germline V gene sequence: CDR1 LGHNA, CDR2 YNFKEQ. The ends were cut back, 2 bases at V and 8 bases at J, with 7 bases in the middle. This CDR3 contains 13 residues. The CDR3 region is CASSQQGDSPLHF. CDR3 DNA sequence: TGTGCCAGCAGCCAACAGGGAGATTCACCCCTCCACTTT.

This CDR3 reads CASSLWGGSGRAEQFF. CDR3 DNA: TGTGCCAGCAGTTTATGGGGGGGTAGCGGGAGGGCAGAGCAGTTCTTC. The V gene is TRBV28, the J gene TRBJ2-1; 11 nucleotides match TRBD2. This CDR3 is built from 16 residues. J was trimmed by 10 bases and V by 0 bases; bases with no gene match: 8. The germline V gene encodes CDR1 MDHEN and CDR2 SYDVKM.

The CDR3 nucleotides read TGTGCCAGCAGTTCCCCCGCGGGGAGGCTAACCTACGAGCAGTACTTC. Its translation is CASSSPAGRLTYEQYF. J is TRBJ2-7 and V is TRBV28, with D possibly TRBD2 on 6 matching bases. CDR3 length: 16 residues. V was trimmed by 4 bases and J by 2 bases, leaving 18 bases between them. Germline V lookup: CDR1 MDHEN, CDR2 SYDVKM.

The J gene is TRBJ2-7, the V gene TRBV28; TRBD2 agrees at 10 bases. Trimming removed 6 bases from V and 3 bases from J; junction bases left unmatched: 8. This CDR3 comprises 15 residues. Germline values: CDR1 MDHEN, CDR2 SYDVKM. CDR3 protein: CASRPSSGGSYEQYF. The CDR3 DNA is TGTGCCAGCAGACCGTCTAGCGGGGGAAGCTACGAGCAGTACTTC.

The rearrangement joins TRBV4-1 to TRBJ1-1; maybe TRBD1 (5 bases). V dropped 0 bases and J dropped 2 bases, with 19 bases sitting between them. Germline V gene lookup returns CDR1 MGHRA and CDR2 YSYEKL. The CDR3 length is 18 residues. DNA for the CDR3: TGCGCCAGCAGCCAAGATAAAAGGGTGGGCAGGGTCAACACTGAAGCTTTCTTT. Its protein is CASSQDKRVGRVNTEAFF.

V and J are TRBV5-6 and TRBJ2-7; the D is unclear. Germline CDR1 and CDR2: SGHDT and YYEEEE. V was pared by 1 base and J by 1 base, with 6 bases between. This CDR3 is built from 13 residues. CDR3 DNA: TGTGCCAGCAGCTTGAAGGGATCCTACGAGCAGTACTTC. Its translation is CASSLKGSYEQYF.

This clone was found once. The chain recombines TRBV7-2 with TRBJ1-3, with 10 nucleotides matching TRBD1. The germline CDR1 and CDR2 sequences are SGHTA and FQGNSA. The CDR3 is 17 residues long. J gave up 4 bases and V 1 base, and 7 bases lay outside the gene matches. CDR3 nucleotide sequence: TGTGCCAGCAGCTTAGACAGACAGGGGGCTAAGGGAAACACCATATATTTT. Translating it yields CASSLDRQGAKGNTIYF.

The chain is built from TRBV19 and TRBJ2-3; no definite D call. The CDR3 loop spans 13 amino acids. The V gene's germline CDR1 is LNHDA and CDR2 SQIVND (reference sequence). Trimming removed 5 bases at V and 4 bases at J, with 10 bases between. The CDR3 coding sequence is TGTGCCAGTAGTCCCTCCCTGTCAGATACGCAGTATTTT. Protein: CASSPSLSDTQYF.

The chain is built from TRBV19 and TRBJ1-5; the D gene is possibly TRBD1 (6 bases). Germline loops: CDR1 LNHDA, CDR2 SQIVND (reference sequence). The CDR3 length is 17 residues. The V end was cut by 5 bases, the J end by 4 bases, with 21 bases between. CDR3 in amino acids: CASSPRDTLAKNQPQHF. CDR3 nucleotide sequence: TGTGCCAGTAGTCCCCGGGACACCCTCGCGAAAAATCAGCCCCAGCATTTT.